These T cell receptor beta chains were read from a single sample in a study of cytomegalovirus exposure and HLA in healthy donors. This table comes from immunoSEQ multiplex PCR, and its TCRdb copy is limited to in-frame clones, with some not included. The data contain under 200,000 clones, roughly 84% of them seen just once; the ten biggest clones take up about 0.37%. Sequenced: PBMCs. These receptors were obtained from a boy younger than 10 in good health and CMV-seronegative. The CDR3 runs from the conserved cysteine through the conserved F or W. Each record gives: V gene, clone size, D gene, J gene, CDR3 protein, CDR3 DNA. A D gene is named only where the DNA matches it firmly. Part of the rows lack a size; the others show once, few, many or a class for expanded clones.

>TRBV6-1|few|-|TRBJ1-5
CASSTRQSNQPQHF
TGTGCCAGCAGTACCCGACAGAGCAATCAGCCCCAGCATTTT
>TRBV28|once|-|TRBJ1-6
CASSFAQGVTYNSPLHF
TGTGCCAGCAGTTTCGCCCAAGGGGTAACCTATAATTCACCCCTCCACTTT
>TRBV7-9|-|TRBD2|TRBJ2-1
CASSLPSSGRTKEQFF
TGTGCCAGCAGCTTACCGTCTAGCGGGAGGACGAAAGAGCAGTTCTTC
>TRBV6-1|-|TRBD2|TRBJ2-5
CASRGLAGVETQYF
TGTGCCAGCAGGGGACTAGCGGGAGTAGAGACCCAGTACTTC
>TRBV6-6|-|-|TRBJ2-1
CASSYGGQERNEQFF
TGTGCTAGCAGTTACGGAGGCCAGGAGCGGAATGAGCAGTTCTTC
>TRBV10-3|-|TRBD2|TRBJ2-3
CAISSGTSGVTDTQYF
TGTGCCATCAGTTCTGGGACTAGCGGAGTCACAGATACGCAGTATTTT
>TRBV7-3|-|-|TRBJ2-1
CASTPRGGTLPGNEQFF
TGTGCCAGCACCCCTCGGGGCGGGACCTTACCAGGCAATGAGCAGTTCTTC
>TRBV6-1|once|TRBD1|TRBJ1-3
CASSGRTGAGNTIYF
TGTGCCAGCAGTGGCCGGACAGGGGCTGGAAACACCATATATTTT
>TRBV6-1|-|TRBD1|TRBJ2-5
CAISPPGQGLETQYF
TGTGCCATCTCCCCACCGGGACAGGGTTTAGAGACCCAGTACTTC
>TRBV7-9|-|-|TRBJ1-1
CASSFLLAENTEAFF
TGTGCCAGCAGCTTTTTGTTGGCAGAAAACACTGAAGCTTTCTTT
>TRBV11-2|-|-|TRBJ2-5
CASSLGQVRGETQYF
TGTGCCAGCAGCTTGGGGCAGGTTCGGGGGGAGACCCAGTACTTC
>TRBV9|-|-|TRBJ2-2
CASSPGRGTGELFF
TGTGCCAGCAGCCCAGGAAGGGGGACCGGGGAGCTGTTTTTT
>TRBV18|-|-|TRBJ1-1
CASSPGRGAFF
TGTGCCAGCTCACCAGGGAGGGGGGCTTTCTTT
>TRBV11-2|-|-|TRBJ2-7
CASSLDGLYEQYF
TGTGCCAGCAGCTTAGACGGGTTATACGAGCAGTACTTC
>TRBV27|-|-|TRBJ2-1
CASRLLDNEQFF
TGTGCCAGCAGGCTACTAGACAATGAGCAGTTCTTC
>TRBV29-1|once|-|TRBJ1-5
CSAHFQGNQPQHF
TGCAGCGCACACTTTCAGGGTAATCAGCCCCAGCATTTT
>TRBV19|-|-|TRBJ1-2
CASSERQSIGNGYTF
TGTGCCAGTAGTGAAAGACAGTCGATTGGGAATGGCTACACCTTC
>TRBV27|-|TRBD2|TRBJ2-2
CASSLASGRAGELFF
TGTGCCAGCAGTTTGGCTAGCGGGAGGGCCGGGGAGCTGTTTTTT
>TRBV6-5|-|-|TRBJ1-3
CASSYDSSSGNTIYF
TGTGCCAGCAGTTACGACTCCAGCTCTGGAAACACCATATATTTT
>TRBV5-6|-|-|TRBJ1-5
CASSRQGRIEPQHF
TGTGCCAGCAGCCGGCAGGGGCGTATAGAGCCCCAGCATTTT
>TRBV7-9|few|-|TRBJ2-7
CASSLDTHYEQYF
TGTGCCAGCAGCTTGGACACTCACTACGAGCAGTACTTC
>TRBV7-9|-|TRBD1|TRBJ1-3
CASSSGQGFGNTIYF
TGTGCCAGCAGCTCGGGACAGGGTTTTGGAAACACCATATATTTT
>TRBV28|-|-|TRBJ1-2
CASSPRNYGYTF
TGTGCCAGCAGTCCCCGGAACTATGGCTACACCTTC
>TRBV4-1|-|-|TRBJ2-7
CASSQVDVLASDYEQYF
TGCGCCAGCAGCCAAGTCGACGTATTAGCGAGTGACTACGAGCAGTACTTC
>TRBV10-2|-|-|TRBJ2-3
CASTKYRGTDTQYF
TGCGCCAGCACCAAATATCGGGGCACAGATACGCAGTATTTT
>TRBV14|-|-|TRBJ2-7
CASSQGGEDYEQYF
TGTGCCAGCAGTCAAGGCGGGGAAGACTACGAGCAGTACTTC
>TRBV5-5|once|-|TRBJ2-2
CASTVTTGSGELFF
TGTGCCAGCACCGTCACTACAGGGTCCGGGGAGCTGTTTTTT
>TRBV13|-|-|TRBJ1-5
CASSLGGRGNQPQHF
TGTGCCAGCAGCTTAGGAGGTCGGGGCAATCAGCCCCAGCATTTT
>TRBV9|-|TRBD2|TRBJ2-3
CASSVGTSGRGDTQYF
TGTGCCAGCAGCGTAGGGACTAGCGGGAGGGGAGATACGCAGTATTTT
>TRBV5-1|-|TRBD1|TRBJ2-5
CASSLIFSGGGQETQYF
TGCGCCAGCAGCTTGATCTTTTCAGGGGGCGGTCAAGAGACCCAGTACTTC
>TRBV5-1|-|TRBD2|TRBJ2-1
CASSLLAGGSYNEQFF
TGCGCCAGCAGTCTTCTAGCGGGAGGTTCCTACAATGAGCAGTTCTTC
>TRBV29-1|-|-|TRBJ2-4
CSVEDRLAKNIQYF
TGCAGCGTTGAAGACAGGCTAGCCAAAAACATTCAGTACTTC
>TRBV19|-|TRBD1|TRBJ2-7
CASAPGQIYEQYF
TGTGCCAGTGCCCCGGGACAGATCTACGAGCAGTACTTC
>TRBV19|-|TRBD2|TRBJ2-4
CASSILTSGENIQYF
TGTGCCAGTAGTATTTTAACTAGCGGAGAAAACATTCAGTACTTC
>TRBV6-5|-|TRBD1|TRBJ2-7
CASTGQGALSEQYF
TGTGCCAGCACAGGACAGGGGGCTCTTAGCGAGCAGTACTTC
>TRBV14|-|-|TRBJ2-7
CASSQGSLPSSYEQYF
TGTGCCAGCAGCCAAGGGTCCCTCCCTAGCTCCTACGAGCAGTACTTC
>TRBV7-2|-|TRBD2|TRBJ2-1
CASSLGTSGSNEQFF
TGTGCCAGCAGCTTAGGGACTAGCGGGAGCAATGAGCAGTTCTTC
>TRBV7-9|-|-|TRBJ2-7
CSSMADSYEQYF
TGTTCCAGCATGGCGGACTCCTACGAGCAGTACTTC
>TRBV5-1|-|-|TRBJ2-3
CASSLEGVKGTDTQYF
TGCGCCAGCAGCTTGGAGGGAGTAAAGGGAACAGATACGCAGTATTTT
>TRBV5-6|-|TRBD2|TRBJ2-1
CASSPWERESEQFF
TGTGCCAGCAGCCCCTGGGAGCGGGAGAGCGAGCAGTTCTTC
>TRBV6-5|-|TRBD1|TRBJ2-3
CASSQSGGATDTQYF
TGTGCCAGCAGTCAATCAGGGGGCGCGACAGATACGCAGTATTTT
>TRBV19|-|TRBD1|TRBJ2-5
CASSIVRGRQETQYF
TGTGCCAGTAGTATAGTCAGGGGGCGGCAAGAGACCCAGTACTTC
>TRBV11-2|-|-|TRBJ2-5
CASSLESGYQETQYF
TGTGCCAGCAGCTTAGAGAGCGGGTACCAAGAGACCCAGTACTTC
>TRBV29-1|-|TRBD1|TRBJ1-5
CSVGDRAHQPQHF
TGCAGCGTTGGAGACAGGGCGCACCAGCCCCAGCATTTT
>TRBV15|-|-|TRBJ2-1
CATSRAGGYNEQFF
TGTGCCACCAGCAGAGCCGGGGGATACAATGAGCAGTTCTTC
>TRBV4-1|-|TRBD1|TRBJ1-2
CASSATWDSQTYGYTF
TGCGCCAGCAGCGCAACTTGGGACAGCCAAACCTATGGCTACACCTTC
>TRBV21-1|-|-|TRBJ2-1
CASSKTRNRKGSEQFF
TGTGCCAGCAGCAAAACCCGGAACAGAAAGGGGTCTGAGCAGTTCTTC
>TRBV14|once|TRBD1|TRBJ1-4
CASHPSGTGREKLFF
TGTGCCAGCCACCCAAGCGGGACAGGAAGGGAAAAACTGTTTTTT
>TRBV9|-|-|TRBJ2-7
CASSVEGPGLSYEQYF
TGTGCCAGCAGCGTAGAAGGGCCGGGACTCTCGTACGAGCAGTACTTC
>TRBV6-5|-|-|TRBJ1-1
CASRAPGNTEAFF
TGTGCCAGCAGAGCCCCAGGGAACACTGAAGCTTTCTTT
>TRBV7-2|-|TRBD1|TRBJ2-7
CASSPAGTASYEQYF
TGTGCCAGCAGCCCAGCCGGGACAGCCTCCTACGAGCAGTACTTC
>TRBV5-6|-|TRBD1|TRBJ1-5
CASSLLGTGDSNQPQHF
TGTGCCAGCAGCTTGCTCGGGACAGGCGATAGCAATCAGCCCCAGCATTTT
>TRBV28|once|-|TRBJ1-5
CASSLRGGEDQPQHF
TGTGCCAGCAGCCTCCGGGGGGGGGAAGATCAGCCCCAGCATTTT
>TRBV18|few|TRBD2|TRBJ2-3
CASSPPAGREEGTDTQYF
TGTGCCAGCTCACCCCCGGCGGGACGGGAGGAGGGGACAGATACGCAGTATTTT
>TRBV28|-|-|TRBJ1-5
CASSATGRNQPQHF
TGTGCCAGCAGTGCAACAGGAAGGAATCAGCCCCAGCATTTT
>TRBV10-1|few|TRBD2|TRBJ2-1
CASSARLAEQFF
TGCGCCAGCAGTGCCCGACTAGCGGAACAGTTCTTC
>TRBV29-1|once|-|TRBJ2-7
CSALTPTDRFEQYF
TGCAGCGCCCTAACCCCGACAGATCGATTCGAGCAGTACTTC
>TRBV27|-|TRBD1|TRBJ2-3
CASQGVAYTDTQYF
TGTGCCAGCCAGGGGGTGGCCTACACAGATACGCAGTATTTT
>TRBV4-1|-|TRBD2|TRBJ2-7
CASSHGLAGNKYEQYF
TGCGCCAGCAGCCATGGACTAGCGGGCAATAAGTACGAGCAGTACTTC